Described below is a single TCR beta chain sequence and its context. The antigen is undetermined. Generated by immunoSEQ multiplex PCR, the TCRdb table keeps only in-frame clones and is missing some. The table includes fewer than 85,000 clones, about 90% detected once. This sample stems from a study of OX40 agonist ivuxolimab in advanced cancers. Study-wide context: Partial responses, seen in three patients, involved one hepatocellular carcinoma and two cutaneous melanomas.

Germline V lookup: CDR1 SGHTA, CDR2 FQGNSA. The CDR3 is made up of 14 amino acids. V shed 2 bases and J shed 4 bases, with 12 bases lying between them. Broader study findings: At doses 0.1 to 3.0 mg/kg, CD4+ and CD8+ clones expanded. Expansion of clones was among the lowest in partial responders at 0.1-3.0 mg/kg.

This chain uses TRBV7-2 with TRBJ2-7; TRBD2 is a possible D gene (6 bases). The sequence was obtained from an adult with an advanced solid tumor such as melanoma, head and neck, liver or kidney cancer. This specimen consisted of CD4+ or CD8+ T cells sorted from blood, obtained in a trial of the OX40 agonist ivuxolimab. DNA of the CDR3: TGTGCCAGCAGCTTAAGCGGGCTGGGATACGAGCAGTACTTC. It specifies CASSLSGLGYEQYF.